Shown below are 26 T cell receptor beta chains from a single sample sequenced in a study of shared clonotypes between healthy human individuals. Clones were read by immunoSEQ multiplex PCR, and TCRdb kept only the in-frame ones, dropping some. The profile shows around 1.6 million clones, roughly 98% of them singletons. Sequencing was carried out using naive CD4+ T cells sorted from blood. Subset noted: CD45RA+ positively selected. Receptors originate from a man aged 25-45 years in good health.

The CDR3 region has the DNA TGTGCCAGCAGCTTAGTTGGAGCGGTCGGAAACACCATATATTTT. The encoded protein is CASSLVGAVGNTIYF. The chain has TRBV7-2 and TRBJ1-3; D not certain. The germline gives CDR1 SGHTA, CDR2 FQGNSA. Trimming took off 1 base at V and 4 bases at J, with 11 bases between the two ends. The CDR3 covers 15 residues.

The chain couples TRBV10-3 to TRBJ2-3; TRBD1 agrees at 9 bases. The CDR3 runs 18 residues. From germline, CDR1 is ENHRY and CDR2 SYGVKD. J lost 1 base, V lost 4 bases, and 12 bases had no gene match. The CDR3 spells CAISVGTGNTLGTDTQYF. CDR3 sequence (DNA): TGTGCCATCAGTGTCGGGACAGGGAACACATTGGGCACAGATACGCAGTATTTT.

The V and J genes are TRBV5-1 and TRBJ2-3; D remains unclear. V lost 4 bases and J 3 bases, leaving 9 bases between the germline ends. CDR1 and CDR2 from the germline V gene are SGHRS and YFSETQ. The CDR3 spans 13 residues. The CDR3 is CASSPANTDTQYF. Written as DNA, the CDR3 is TGCGCCAGCAGCCCAGCTAATACAGATACGCAGTATTTT. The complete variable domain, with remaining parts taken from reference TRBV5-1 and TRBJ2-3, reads KAGVTQTPRYLIKTRGQQVTLSCSPISGHRSVSWYQQTPGQGLQFLFEYFSETQRNKGNFPGRFSGRQFSNSRSEMNVSTLELGDSALYLCASSPANTDTQYFGPGTRLTVL.

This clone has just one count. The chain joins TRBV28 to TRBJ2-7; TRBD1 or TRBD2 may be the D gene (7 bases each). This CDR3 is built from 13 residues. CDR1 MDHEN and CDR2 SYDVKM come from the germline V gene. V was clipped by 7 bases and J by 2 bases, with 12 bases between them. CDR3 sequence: CASMTGTTYEQYF. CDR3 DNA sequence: TGTGCCAGCATGACAGGGACTACCTACGAGCAGTACTTC.

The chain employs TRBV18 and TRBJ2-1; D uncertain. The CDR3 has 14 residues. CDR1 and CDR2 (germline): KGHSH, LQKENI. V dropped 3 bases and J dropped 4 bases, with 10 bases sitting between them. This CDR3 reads CASSPLDVYNEQFF. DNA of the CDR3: TGTGCCAGCTCACCTCTAGATGTGTACAATGAGCAGTTCTTC.

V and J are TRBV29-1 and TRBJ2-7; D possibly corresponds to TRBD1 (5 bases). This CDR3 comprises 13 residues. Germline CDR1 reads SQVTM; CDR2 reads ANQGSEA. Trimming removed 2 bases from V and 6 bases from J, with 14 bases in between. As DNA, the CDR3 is TGCAGCGTTGAAAGGGGTATGGAAACCGAGCAGTACTTC. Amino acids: CSVERGMETEQYF.

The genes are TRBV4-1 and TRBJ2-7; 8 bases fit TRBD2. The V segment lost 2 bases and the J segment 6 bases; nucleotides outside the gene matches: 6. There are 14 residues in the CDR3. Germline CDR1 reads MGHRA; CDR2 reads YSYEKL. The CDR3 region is CASSQTAGAREQYF. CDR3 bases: TGCGCCAGCAGCCAAACAGCGGGAGCTCGCGAGCAGTACTTC.

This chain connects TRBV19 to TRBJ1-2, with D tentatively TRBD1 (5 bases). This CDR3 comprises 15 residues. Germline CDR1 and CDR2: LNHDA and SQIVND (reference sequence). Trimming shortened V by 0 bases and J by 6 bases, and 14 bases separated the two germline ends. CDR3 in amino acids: CASSIDGTQGDGYTF. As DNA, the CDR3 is TGTGCCAGTAGTATAGACGGGACCCAAGGAGATGGCTACACCTTC.

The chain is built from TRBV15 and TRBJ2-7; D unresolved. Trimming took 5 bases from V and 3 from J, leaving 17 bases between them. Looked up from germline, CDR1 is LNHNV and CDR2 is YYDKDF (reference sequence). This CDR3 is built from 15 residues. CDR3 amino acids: CATSLLGEAVYEQYF. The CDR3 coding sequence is TGTGCCACCAGCCTATTGGGTGAGGCAGTCTACGAGCAGTACTTC.

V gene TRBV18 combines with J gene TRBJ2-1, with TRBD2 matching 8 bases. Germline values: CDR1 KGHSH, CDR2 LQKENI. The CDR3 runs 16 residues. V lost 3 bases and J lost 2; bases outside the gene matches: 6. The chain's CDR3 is CASSPVAGSTYNEQFF. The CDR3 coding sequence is TGTGCCAGCTCACCCGTAGCGGGATCGACCTACAATGAGCAGTTCTTC.

CDR3: CASSSQTPTRGITDTQYF. The DNA of the CDR3 is TGCGCCAGCAGCTCCCAAACCCCGACTAGGGGGATCACAGATACGCAGTATTTT. The chain has TRBV5-1 and TRBJ2-3; either TRBD1 or TRBD2 may fit D (6 bases each). Trimming cost V 3 bases and J 2 bases, with 22 bases left between them. From germline, CDR1 is SGHRS and CDR2 YFSETQ. The CDR3 runs 18 residues.

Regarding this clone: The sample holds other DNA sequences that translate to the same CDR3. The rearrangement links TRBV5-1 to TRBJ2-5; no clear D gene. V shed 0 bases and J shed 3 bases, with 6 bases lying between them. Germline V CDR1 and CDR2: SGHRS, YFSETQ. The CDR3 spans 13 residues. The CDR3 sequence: CASSLGAEETQYF. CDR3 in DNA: TGCGCCAGCAGCTTGGGCGCCGAAGAGACCCAGTACTTC.

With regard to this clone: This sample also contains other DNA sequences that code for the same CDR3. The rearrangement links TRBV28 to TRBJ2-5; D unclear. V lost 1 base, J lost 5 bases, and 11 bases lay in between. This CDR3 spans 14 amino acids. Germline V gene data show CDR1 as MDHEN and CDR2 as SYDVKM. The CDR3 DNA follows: TGTGCCAGCAGTTTATCGGGTGGTGGGGAGACCCAGTACTTC. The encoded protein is CASSLSGGGETQYF.

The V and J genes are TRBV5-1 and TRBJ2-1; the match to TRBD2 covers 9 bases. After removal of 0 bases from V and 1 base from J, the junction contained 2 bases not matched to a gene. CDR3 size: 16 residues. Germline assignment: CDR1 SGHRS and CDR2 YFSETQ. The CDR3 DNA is TGCGCCAGCAGCTTGGATGCGGGAGGGTCCTACAATGAGCAGTTCTTC. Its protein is CASSLDAGGSYNEQFF.

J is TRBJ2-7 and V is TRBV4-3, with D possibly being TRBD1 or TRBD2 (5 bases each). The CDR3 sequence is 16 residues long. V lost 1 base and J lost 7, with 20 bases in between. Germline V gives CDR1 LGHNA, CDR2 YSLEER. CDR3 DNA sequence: TGCGCCAGCAGCCAAGGCCTGGCAGGGATCCCGGGAGAGCAGTACTTC. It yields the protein CASSQGLAGIPGEQYF.

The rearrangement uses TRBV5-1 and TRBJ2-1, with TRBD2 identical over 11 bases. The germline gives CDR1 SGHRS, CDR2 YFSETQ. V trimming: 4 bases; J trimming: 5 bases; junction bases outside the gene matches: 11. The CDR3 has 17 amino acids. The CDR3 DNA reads TGCGCCAGCAGCACAGGCGGACTAGCGGGTCCCAACAATGAGCAGTTCTTC. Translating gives CASSTGGLAGPNNEQFF. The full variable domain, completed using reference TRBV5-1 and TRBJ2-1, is KAGVTQTPRYLIKTRGQQVTLSCSPISGHRSVSWYQQTPGQGLQFLFEYFSETQRNKGNFPGRFSGRQFSNSRSEMNVSTLELGDSALYLCASSTGGLAGPNNEQFFGPGTRLTVL.

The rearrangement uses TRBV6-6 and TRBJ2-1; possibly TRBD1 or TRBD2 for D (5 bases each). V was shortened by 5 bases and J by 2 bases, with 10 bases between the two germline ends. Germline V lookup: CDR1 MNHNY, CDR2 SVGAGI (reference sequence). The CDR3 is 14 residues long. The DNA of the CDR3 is TGTGCCAGCAGTCCGGGACCGACCTACAATGAGCAGTTCTTC. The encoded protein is CASSPGPTYNEQFF.

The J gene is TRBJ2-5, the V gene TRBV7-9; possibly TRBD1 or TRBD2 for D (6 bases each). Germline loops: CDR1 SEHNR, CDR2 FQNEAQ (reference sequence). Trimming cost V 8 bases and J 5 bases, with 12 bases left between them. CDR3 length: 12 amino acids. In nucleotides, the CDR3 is TGTGCCAGCCGGGGGCGGTCCGAGACCCAGTACTTC. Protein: CASRGRSETQYF.

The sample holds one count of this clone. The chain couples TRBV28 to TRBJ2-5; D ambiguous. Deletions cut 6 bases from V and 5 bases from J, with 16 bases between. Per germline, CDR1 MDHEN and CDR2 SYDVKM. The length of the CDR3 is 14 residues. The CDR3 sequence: CASSPSWSGETQYF. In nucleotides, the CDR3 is TGTGCCAGCAGCCCCTCGTGGTCCGGCGAGACCCAGTACTTC.

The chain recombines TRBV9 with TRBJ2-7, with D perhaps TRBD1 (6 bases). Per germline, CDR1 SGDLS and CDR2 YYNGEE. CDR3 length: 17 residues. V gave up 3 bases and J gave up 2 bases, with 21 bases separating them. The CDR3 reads CASSAKPDRYPAYEQYF. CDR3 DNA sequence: TGTGCCAGCAGCGCTAAACCTGACAGGTACCCCGCCTACGAGCAGTACTTC.

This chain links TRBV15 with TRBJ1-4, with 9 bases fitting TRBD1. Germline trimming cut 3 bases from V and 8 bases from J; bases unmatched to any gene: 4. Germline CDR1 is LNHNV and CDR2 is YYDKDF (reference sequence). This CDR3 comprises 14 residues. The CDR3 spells CATSRDRGYEKLFF. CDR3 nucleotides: TGTGCCACCAGCAGGGACAGGGGATACGAAAAACTGTTTTTT.

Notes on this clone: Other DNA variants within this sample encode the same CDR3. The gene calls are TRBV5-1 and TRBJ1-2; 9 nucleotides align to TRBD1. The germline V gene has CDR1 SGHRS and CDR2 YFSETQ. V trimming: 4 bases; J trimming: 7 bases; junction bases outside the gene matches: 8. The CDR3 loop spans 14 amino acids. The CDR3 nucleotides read TGCGCCAGCAGCCCGGGACAGGGTTTGGGTGGCTACACCTTC. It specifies CASSPGQGLGGYTF.

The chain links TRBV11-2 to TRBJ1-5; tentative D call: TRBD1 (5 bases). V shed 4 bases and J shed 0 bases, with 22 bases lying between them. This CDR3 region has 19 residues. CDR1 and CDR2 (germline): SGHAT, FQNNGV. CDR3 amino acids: CASSSGRLQERYSNQPQHF. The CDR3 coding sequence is TGTGCCAGCAGCTCCGGCCGACTACAGGAGAGATATAGCAATCAGCCCCAGCATTTT.

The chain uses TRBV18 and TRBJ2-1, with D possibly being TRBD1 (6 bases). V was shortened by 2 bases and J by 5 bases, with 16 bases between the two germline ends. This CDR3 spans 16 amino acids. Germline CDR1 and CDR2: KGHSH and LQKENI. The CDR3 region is CASSPSPGQADNEQFF. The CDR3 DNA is TGTGCCAGCTCACCATCCCCGGGACAAGCGGACAATGAGCAGTTCTTC.

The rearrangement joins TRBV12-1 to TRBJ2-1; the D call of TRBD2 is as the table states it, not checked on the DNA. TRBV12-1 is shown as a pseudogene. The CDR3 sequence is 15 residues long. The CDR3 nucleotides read TGTGCCAGCAGCCCCGGGACTAGCGGGGAGAATGAGCAGTTCTTC. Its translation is CASSPGTSGENEQFF.

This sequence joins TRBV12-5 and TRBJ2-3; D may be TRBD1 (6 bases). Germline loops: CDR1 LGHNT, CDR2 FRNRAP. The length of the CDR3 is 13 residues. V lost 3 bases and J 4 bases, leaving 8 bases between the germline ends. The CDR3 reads CASGLQGADTQYF. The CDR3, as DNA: TGTGCTAGTGGTTTACAGGGAGCAGATACGCAGTATTTT.